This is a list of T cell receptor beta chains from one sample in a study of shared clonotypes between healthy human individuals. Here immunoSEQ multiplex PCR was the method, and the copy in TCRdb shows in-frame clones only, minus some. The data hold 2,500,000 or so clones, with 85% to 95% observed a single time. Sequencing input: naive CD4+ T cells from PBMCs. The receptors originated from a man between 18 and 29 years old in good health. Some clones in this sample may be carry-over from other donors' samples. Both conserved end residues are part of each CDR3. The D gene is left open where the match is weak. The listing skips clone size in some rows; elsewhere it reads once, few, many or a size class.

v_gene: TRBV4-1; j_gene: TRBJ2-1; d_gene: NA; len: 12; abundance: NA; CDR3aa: CASSQARGRQFF; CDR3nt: TGCGCCAGCAGCCAGGCCCGGGGTAGGCAGTTCTTC
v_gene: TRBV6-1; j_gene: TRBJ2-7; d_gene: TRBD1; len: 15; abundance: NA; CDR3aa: CASRPGLTGIYEQYF; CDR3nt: TGTGCCAGCAGACCAGGCCTGACAGGGATCTACGAGCAGTACTTC
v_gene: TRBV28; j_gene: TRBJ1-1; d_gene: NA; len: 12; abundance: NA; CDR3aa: CASCLGATEAFF; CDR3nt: TGTGCCAGCTGCCTGGGGGCCACAGAAGCTTTCTTT
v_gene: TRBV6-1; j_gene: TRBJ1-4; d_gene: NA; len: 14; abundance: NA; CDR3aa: CASSLGGANEKLFF; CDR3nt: TGTGCCAGCAGCCTCGGGGGCGCTAATGAAAAACTGTTTTTT
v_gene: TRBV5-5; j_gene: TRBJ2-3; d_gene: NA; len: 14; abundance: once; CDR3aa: CASSLKGETDTQYF; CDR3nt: TGTGCCAGCAGCTTGAAGGGGGAGACAGATACGCAGTATTTT
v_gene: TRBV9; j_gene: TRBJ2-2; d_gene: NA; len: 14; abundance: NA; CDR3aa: CASSPKLAPGELFF; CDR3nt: TGTGCCAGCAGCCCAAAACTAGCTCCCGGGGAGCTGTTTTTT
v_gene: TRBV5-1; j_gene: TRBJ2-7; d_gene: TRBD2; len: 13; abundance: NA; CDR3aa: CASSMGLANEQYF; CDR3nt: TGCGCCAGCAGCATGGGACTAGCGAACGAGCAGTACTTC
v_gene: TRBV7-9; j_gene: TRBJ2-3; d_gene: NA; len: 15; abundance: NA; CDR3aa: CASSSGSARADTQYF; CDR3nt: TGTGCCAGCAGCTCCGGGTCCGCCAGGGCAGATACGCAGTATTTT
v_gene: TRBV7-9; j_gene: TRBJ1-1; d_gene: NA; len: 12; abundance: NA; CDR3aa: CASSFRTAEAFF; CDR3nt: TGTGCCAGCAGCTTCAGGACAGCCGAAGCTTTCTTT
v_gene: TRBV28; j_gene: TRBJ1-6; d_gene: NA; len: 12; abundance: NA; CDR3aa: CASSYPNSPLHF; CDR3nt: TGTGCCAGCAGCTATCCTAATTCACCCCTCCACTTT
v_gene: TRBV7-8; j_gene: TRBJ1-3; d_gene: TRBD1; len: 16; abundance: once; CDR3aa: CASSSYLGQAGNTIYF; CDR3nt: TGTGCCAGCAGCTCGTACCTGGGACAGGCCGGAAACACCATATATTTT
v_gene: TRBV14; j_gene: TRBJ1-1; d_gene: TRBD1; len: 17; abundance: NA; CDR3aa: CASSRQRTGPLNTEAFF; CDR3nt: TGTGCCAGCAGCCGCCAAAGGACAGGACCCCTGAACACTGAAGCTTTCTTT
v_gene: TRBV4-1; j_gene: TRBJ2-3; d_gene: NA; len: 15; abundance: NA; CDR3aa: CASRQLEVGTDTQYF; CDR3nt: TGCGCCAGCAGGCAACTAGAGGTGGGCACAGATACGCAGTATTTT
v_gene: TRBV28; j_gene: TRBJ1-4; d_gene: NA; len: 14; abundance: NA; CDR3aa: CASSLGGPDQKLFF; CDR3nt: TGTGCCAGCAGTTTGGGGGGTCCCGACCAAAAACTGTTTTTT
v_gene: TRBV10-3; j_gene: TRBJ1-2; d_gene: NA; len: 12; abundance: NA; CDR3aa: CANAGDGMVYTF; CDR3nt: TGTGCCAACGCTGGGGACGGGATGGTCTACACCTTC
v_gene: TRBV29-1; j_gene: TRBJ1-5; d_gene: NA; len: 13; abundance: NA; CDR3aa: CSVALGSSQPQHF; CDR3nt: TGCAGCGTCGCCTTGGGGAGTAGTCAGCCCCAGCATTTT
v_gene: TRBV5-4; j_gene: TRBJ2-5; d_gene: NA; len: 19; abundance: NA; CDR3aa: CASSLGARPASGEQETQYF; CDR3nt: TGTGCCAGCAGCTTAGGGGCCCGACCGGCCAGCGGCGAACAAGAGACCCAGTACTTC
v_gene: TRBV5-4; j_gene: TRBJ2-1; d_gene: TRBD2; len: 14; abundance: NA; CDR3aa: CASSLREAHNEQFF; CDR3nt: TGTGCCAGCAGCTTGCGGGAGGCCCACAATGAGCAGTTCTTC
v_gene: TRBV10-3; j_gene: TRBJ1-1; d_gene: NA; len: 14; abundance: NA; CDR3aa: CAISGHIRDTEAFF; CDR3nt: TGTGCCATCAGTGGACACATTAGGGACACTGAAGCTTTCTTT
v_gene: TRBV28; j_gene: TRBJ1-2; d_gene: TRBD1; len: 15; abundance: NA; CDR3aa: CASQVGQGNKYGYTF; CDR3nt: TGTGCCAGCCAAGTGGGACAGGGAAATAAATATGGCTACACCTTC
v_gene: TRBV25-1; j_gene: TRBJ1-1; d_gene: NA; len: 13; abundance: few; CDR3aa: CASTTSRDTEAFF; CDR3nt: TGTGCCAGCACTACGTCTCGGGACACTGAAGCTTTCTTT
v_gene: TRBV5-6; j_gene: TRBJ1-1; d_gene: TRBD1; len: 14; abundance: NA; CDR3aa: CASSRDRARGGAFF; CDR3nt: TGTGCCAGCAGCAGGGACAGGGCCCGGGGTGGGGCTTTCTTT
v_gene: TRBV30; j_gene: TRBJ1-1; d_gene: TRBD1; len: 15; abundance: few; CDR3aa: CAWTKGTGAGTEAFF; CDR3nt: TGTGCCTGGACTAAGGGGACAGGGGCGGGCACTGAAGCTTTCTTT
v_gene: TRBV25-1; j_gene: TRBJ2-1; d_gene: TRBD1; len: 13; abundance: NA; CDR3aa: CASSSQGANEQFF; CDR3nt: TGTGCCAGCAGTTCACAGGGGGCTAATGAGCAGTTCTTC
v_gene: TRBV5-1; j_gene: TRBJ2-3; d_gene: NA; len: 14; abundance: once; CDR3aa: CASSIGTGTDTQYF; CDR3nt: TGCGCCAGCAGCATCGGGACGGGCACAGATACGCAGTATTTT
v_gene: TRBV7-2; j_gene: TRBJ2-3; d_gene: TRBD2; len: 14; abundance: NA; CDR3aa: CASSLILAGDTQYF; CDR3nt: TGTGCCAGCAGCTTAATACTAGCGGGAGATACGCAGTATTTT
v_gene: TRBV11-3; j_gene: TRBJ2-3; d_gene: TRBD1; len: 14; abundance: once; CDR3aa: CASSPGQGTDTQYF; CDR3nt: TGTGCCAGCAGCCCGGGACAGGGAACAGATACGCAGTATTTT
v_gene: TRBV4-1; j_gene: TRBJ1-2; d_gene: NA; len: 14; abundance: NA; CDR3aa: CASSPTSGPGGYTF; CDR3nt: TGCGCCAGCAGCCCGACGAGTGGCCCCGGAGGCTACACCTTC
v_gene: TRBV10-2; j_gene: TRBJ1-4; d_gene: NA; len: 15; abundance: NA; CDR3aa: CASIPPGAEAEKLFF; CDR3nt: TGCGCCAGCATCCCCCCGGGGGCCGAAGCTGAAAAACTGTTTTTT
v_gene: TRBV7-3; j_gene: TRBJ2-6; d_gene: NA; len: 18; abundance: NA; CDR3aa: CASSLIGGGLSGANVLTF; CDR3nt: TGTGCCAGCAGCTTAATAGGTGGGGGCTTGAGCGGGGCCAACGTCCTGACTTTC
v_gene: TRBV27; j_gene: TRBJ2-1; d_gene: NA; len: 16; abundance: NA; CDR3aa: CASSLLTPASYNEQFF; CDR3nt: TGTGCCAGCAGTTTGTTGACGCCGGCGTCCTACAATGAGCAGTTCTTC
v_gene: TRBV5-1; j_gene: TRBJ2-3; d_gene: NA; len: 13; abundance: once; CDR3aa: CASSETSRDVGDF; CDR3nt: TGCGCCAGCAGCGAGACCAGCCGGGACGTGGGGGATTTT
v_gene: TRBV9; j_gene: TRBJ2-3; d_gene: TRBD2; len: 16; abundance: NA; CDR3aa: CASSLLVGLAGDTQYF; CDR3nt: TGTGCCAGCAGCCTTCTCGTGGGACTAGCGGGAGATACGCAGTATTTT
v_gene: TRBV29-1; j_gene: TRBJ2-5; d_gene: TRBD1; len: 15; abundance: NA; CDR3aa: CSVEVWDRDQETQYF; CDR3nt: TGCAGCGTTGAGGTGTGGGACAGGGACCAAGAGACCCAGTACTTC
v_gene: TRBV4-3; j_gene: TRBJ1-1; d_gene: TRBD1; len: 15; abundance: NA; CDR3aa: CASSQSTNRGTEAFF; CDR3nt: TGCGCCAGCAGCCAATCTACTAACAGGGGAACTGAAGCTTTCTTT
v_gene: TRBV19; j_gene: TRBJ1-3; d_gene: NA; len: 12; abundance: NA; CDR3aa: CASSIAGNTIYF; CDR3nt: TGTGCCAGTAGTATTGCGGGAAACACCATATATTTT
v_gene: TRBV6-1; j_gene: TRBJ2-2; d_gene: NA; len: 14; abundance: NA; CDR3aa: CASKRDTNTGELFF; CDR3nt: TGTGCCAGCAAGAGGGACACGAACACCGGGGAGCTGTTTTTT
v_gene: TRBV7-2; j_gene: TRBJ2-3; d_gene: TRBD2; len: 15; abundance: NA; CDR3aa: CASSPWGGNEDTQYF; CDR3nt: TGTGCCAGCAGCCCATGGGGGGGAAATGAAGATACGCAGTATTTT
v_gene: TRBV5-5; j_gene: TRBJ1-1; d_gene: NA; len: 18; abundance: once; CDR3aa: CASSHRFLRRGRHPEAFF; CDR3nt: TGTGCCAGCAGCCACCGTTTCCTTCGACGTGGGCGACACCCTGAAGCTTTCTTT
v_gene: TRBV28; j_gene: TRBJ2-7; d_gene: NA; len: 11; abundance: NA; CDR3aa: CASSFYDEQYF; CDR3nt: TGTGCCAGCAGTTTTTATGACGAGCAGTACTTC
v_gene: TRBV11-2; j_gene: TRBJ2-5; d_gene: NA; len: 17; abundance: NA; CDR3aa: CASSSIPSVRKQETQYF; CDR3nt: TGTGCCAGCAGCTCAATTCCCAGCGTGAGAAAGCAAGAGACCCAGTACTTC
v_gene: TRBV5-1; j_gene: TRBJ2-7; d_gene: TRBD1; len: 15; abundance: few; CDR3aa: CASSLQGTGFYEQYF; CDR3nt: TGCGCCAGCAGCTTGCAAGGGACAGGGTTTTACGAGCAGTACTTC
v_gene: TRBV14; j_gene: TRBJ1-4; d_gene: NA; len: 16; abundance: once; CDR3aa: CASSPTVRTANEKLFF; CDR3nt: TGTGCCAGCAGCCCCACCGTCAGGACCGCTAATGAAAAACTGTTTTTT
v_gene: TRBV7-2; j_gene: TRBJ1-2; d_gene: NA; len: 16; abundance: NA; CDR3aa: CASSLDYQGTNYGYTF; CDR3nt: TGTGCCAGCAGCTTAGATTATCAGGGTACGAACTATGGCTACACCTTC